The 17 T cell receptor beta chains presented below share a single source sample, sequenced in a study of blood T cell repertoires in COVID-19. Sequencing used immunoSEQ multiplex PCR; TCRdb keeps in-frame clones, though not all of them. This table has more than 100,000 clones, 84% appearing once. What was sequenced was peripheral blood. The receptors originated from a human donor in a cohort sampled during active or convalescent COVID-19.

The V call is TRBV19, the J call TRBJ1-6; weak D call: TRBD1 (6 bases). With 8 bases removed from V and 9 bases from J, the gap between germline ends came to 14 bases. CDR1 is LNHDA and CDR2 is SQIVND in the germline V gene (reference sequence). The length of the CDR3 is 13 residues. CDR3 DNA: TGTGCCAGTGCTACAGGGTCAGGTTCACCCCTCCACTTT. It encodes CASATGSGSPLHF.

This clone has only one observation. This chain connects TRBV4-1 to TRBJ1-2; 9 bases agree with TRBD1. The germline gives CDR1 MGHRA, CDR2 YSYEKL. The V and J ends lost 2 bases and 4 bases, in that order; junction bases with no gene match: 5. This CDR3 has 15 amino acids. The CDR3: CASSQPGQGGYGYTF. The CDR3 DNA reads TGCGCCAGCAGCCAACCGGGACAGGGTGGCTATGGCTACACCTTC.

CDR3 sequence: CATSDRLGLDTQYF. CDR3 sequence (DNA): TGTGCCACCAGTGACCGACTAGGTTTGGATACGCAGTATTTT. The rearrangement joins TRBV24-1 to TRBJ2-3; TRBD2 is a possible D gene (6 bases). The CDR3 contains 14 residues. The V end was cut by 4 bases, the J end by 6 bases, with 13 bases between. The germline gives CDR1 KGHDR, CDR2 SFDVKD.

The rearrangement joins TRBV18 to TRBJ1-4; perhaps TRBD1 as D (5 bases). V was trimmed by 1 base and J by 5 bases, leaving 8 bases between them. Looked up from germline, CDR1 is KGHSH and CDR2 is LQKENI. The length of the CDR3 is 14 residues. The CDR3 DNA sequence: TGTGCCAGCTCACCACGGGGCCTAAATGAAAAACTGTTTTTT. This gives the protein CASSPRGLNEKLFF.

The chain employs TRBV21-1 and TRBJ2-5; TRBD2, the table's D call, lacks a check against the DNA. TRBV21-1 is annotated as a pseudogene. CDR3 length equals 18 residues. CDR3 in DNA: TGTGCCAGCAGCCACCCGGGACTAGCGGGGTCTCAAGAGCGGACCCAGTACTTC. Protein sequence: CASSHPGLAGSQERTQYF.

Written as DNA, the CDR3 is TGTGCCACCAGTAAAAGGACAGGGTCCGGCTACACCTTC. This sequence encodes CATSKRTGSGYTF. This chain connects TRBV24-1 to TRBJ1-2, with TRBD1 identical over 8 bases. Germline V gene lookup returns CDR1 KGHDR and CDR2 SFDVKD. Trimming at V came to 6 bases and at J to 8 bases, leaving 7 bases not matched to a gene. The CDR3 is made up of 13 amino acids.

This sequence joins TRBV28 and TRBJ2-7, with 8 bases identical to TRBD2. CDR3 length: 15 amino acids. The junction had 9 bases not matched to a gene; V was cut back by 6 bases and J by 2 bases. Germline V CDR1 and CDR2: MDHEN, SYDVKM. CDR3 coding DNA: TGTGCCAGCAGCCGCTCGGGGGGGACACCCTACGAGCAGTACTTC. Encoded protein: CASSRSGGTPYEQYF.

J is TRBJ1-6 and V is TRBV30; unclear D gene. This CDR3 has 13 residues. V was cut by 6 bases and J by 7 bases, with 13 bases left in between. Per germline, CDR1 GTSNPN and CDR2 SVGIG (reference sequence). The DNA of the CDR3 is TGTGCCTGCACAGTAACTGAAAATTCACCCCTCCACTTT. Translating it yields CACTVTENSPLHF.

Comment on this clone: At one end, the junction sequence differs from germline, possibly due to a read error. This chain uses TRBV5-5 with TRBJ2-7; the D gene is possibly TRBD1 (6 bases). The CDR3 contains 14 residues. The germline gives CDR1 SGHKS, CDR2 YYEKEE (reference sequence). The CDR3 DNA reads as TGTGCCAGCAGTGTAGACAGGACAGCCTACGGGCAGTACTTC. The encoded protein is CASSVDRTAYGQYF.

V gene TRBV7-8 combines with J gene TRBJ2-3, with 7 bases aligning to TRBD1. The CDR3 runs 15 residues. The germline CDR1 and CDR2 sequences are SGHVS and FQNEAQ. After removal of 4 bases from V and 0 bases from J, the junction contained 4 bases not matched to a gene. The DNA for the CDR3 is TGTGCCAGCAGCTCGAACAGGGGAAGCACAGATACGCAGTATTTT. Translated, it gives CASSSNRGSTDTQYF.

The V call is TRBV5-6, the J call TRBJ1-2, with D possibly TRBD1 on 5 matching bases. V was pared by 4 bases and J by 6 bases, with 19 bases between. The V gene's germline CDR1 is SGHDT and CDR2 YYEEEE. CDR3 size: 15 residues. The CDR3 spells CASSPGVAGWDGYTF. The CDR3 nucleotides are TGTGCCAGCAGCCCCGGCGTGGCAGGGTGGGATGGCTACACCTTC.

This clone appeared a few times. The V and J genes are TRBV7-2 and TRBJ1-2; maybe TRBD1 (6 bases). Trimming removed 5 bases from V and 5 bases from J, with 9 bases in between. Germline values: CDR1 SGHTA, CDR2 FQGNSA. CDR3 size: 12 residues. CDR3 nucleotide sequence: TGTGCCAGCAGCCCAACAGGGTATGGCTACACCTTC. Translating it yields CASSPTGYGYTF. Based on the CDR3 plus reference TRBV7-2 and TRBJ1-2, the full variable domain is GAGVSQSPSNKVTEKGKDVELRCDPISGHTALYWYRQSLGQGLEFLIYFQGNSAPDKSGLPSDRFSAERTGGSVSTLTIQRTQQEDSAVYLCASSPTGYGYTFGSGTRLTVV.

This clone was found a few times. Other nucleotide sequences in the sample specify the same CDR3. The J gene is TRBJ1-5, the V gene TRBV7-2; a weak D match, TRBD1 (6 bases). The CDR3 runs 14 residues. Between the trimmed V and J ends, which lost 5 bases and 0 bases, there was a span of 8 bases. Germline values: CDR1 SGHTA, CDR2 FQGNSA. The CDR3, as DNA: TGTGCCAGCAGCCTACAGGGTAGCAATCAGCCCCAGCATTTT. This translates into CASSLQGSNQPQHF.

The chain links TRBV3-1 (or the pseudogene TRBV3-2) to TRBJ2-1; 7 bases fit TRBD1. Germline CDR1 and CDR2: LGHDT and YNNKEL (reference sequence). This CDR3 spans 15 amino acids. V lost 3 bases, J lost 5 bases, and 7 bases stayed unmatched. The CDR3 coding sequence is TGTGCCAGCAGCCAGACAGGACAGGTGAACAATGAGCAGTTCTTC. This sequence encodes CASSQTGQVNNEQFF.

J is TRBJ1-5 and V is TRBV20-1, with 7 bases lining up with TRBD1. From germline, CDR1 is DFQATT and CDR2 SNEGSKA (reference sequence). V shed 3 bases, J shed 5 bases, and the junction held 7 bases outside the gene matches. The CDR3 has 14 residues. The CDR3 bases are TGCAGTGCTAGTTTTCGACAGGGAGATCAGCCCCAGCATTTT. Amino acid sequence: CSASFRQGDQPQHF.

This clone was counted between two and nine times. The chain recombines TRBV12-3 or TRBV12-4 with TRBJ1-3; D remains unclear. V was pared by 3 bases and J by 4 bases, with 4 bases between. The CDR3 is 12 amino acids. CDR3 sequence reads: CASSFLGNTIYF. The CDR3 DNA reads as TGTGCCAGCAGTTTTTTAGGAAACACCATATATTTT.

This clone has just a few counts. The chain is built from TRBV19 and TRBJ1-6, with TRBD1 matching over 9 bases. CDR1 and CDR2 (germline): LNHDA, SQIVND (reference sequence). The CDR3 spans 14 residues. Unmatched junction bases numbered 4, after V lost 3 bases and J lost 10 bases. CDR3 sequence: CASSMITGGSPLHF. CDR3 DNA: TGTGCCAGTAGTATGATCACAGGGGGCTCACCCCTCCACTTT. The variable domain in full, with the rest retrieved from reference TRBV19 and TRBJ1-6, is DGGITQSPKYLFRKEGQNVTLSCEQNLNHDAMYWYRQDPGQGLRLIYYSQIVNDFQKGDIAEGYSVSREKKESFPLTVTSAQKNPTAFYLCASSMITGGSPLHFGNGTRLTVT.